This passage covers 15 T cell receptor beta chains from one sample sequenced in a study of cytomegalovirus exposure and HLA in healthy donors. PCR was performed using 60 Vbeta and 13 Jbeta primers. TCRdb's table, derived via immunoSEQ multiplex PCR, lists solely in-frame clones and lacks some. This sample has 150,000 or so clones; about 85% occur once, and the top ten carry less than 2.5%. What was sequenced was PBMCs. The receptors were sampled from a man between 18 and 35 years old in good health and CMV-seropositive.

This clone was seen once. This chain joins TRBV6-5 and TRBJ2-5; 13 nucleotides match TRBD2. Per the germline V gene, CDR1 is MNHEY and CDR2 is SVGAGI. The CDR3 is made up of 12 amino acids. With 5 bases clipped from V and 14 bases from J, the junction kept 5 bases outside the gene matches. Here the CDR3 reads CASSRTSGGPYF. In nucleotides, the CDR3 is TGTGCCAGCAGTCGGACTAGCGGGGGCCCCTACTTC.

This clone has a single count. The chain has TRBV20-1 and TRBJ1-2; weak D call: TRBD1 (5 bases). The CDR3 runs to 11 residues. Trimming left V 7 bases short and J 8 bases short, with 14 bases between. The germline CDR1 and CDR2 sequences are DFQATT and SNEGSKA (reference sequence). This CDR3 reads CSVRDFPGYTF. In nucleotides, the CDR3 is TGCAGTGTTCGGGACTTCCCCGGCTACACCTTC.

V and J are TRBV10-3 and TRBJ2-3; 9 bases are a match to TRBD2. Trimming cost V 3 bases and J 5 bases; bases outside gene matches: 6. Germline V CDR1 and CDR2: ENHRY, SYGVKD. This CDR3 has 15 amino acids. CDR3 in DNA: TGTGCCATCAGTGACCGCGGGGGGGCGGTAGATACGCAGTATTTT. It encodes CAISDRGGAVDTQYF.

The chain has TRBV7-3 and TRBJ2-2; TRBD2 matches 9 bases. Looked up from germline, CDR1 is SGHTA and CDR2 is FQGTGA. The CDR3 has 16 amino acids. V dropped 4 bases and J dropped 0; count of bases not matched to a gene: 3. CDR3 region: CASSSGLASNTGELFF. The CDR3 coding sequence is TGTGCCAGCAGCTCGGGACTAGCCTCGAACACCGGGGAGCTGTTTTTT.

This chain uses TRBV15 with TRBJ2-5; possible D gene TRBD1, 6 bases. Deletions cut 4 bases from V and 5 bases from J, with 14 bases between. The germline V gene has CDR1 LNHNV and CDR2 YYDKDF (reference sequence). CDR3 length equals 14 residues. The CDR3 nucleotides read TGTGCCACCAGCATCCCAGGGGAAAGTGAGACCCAGTACTTC. Translation: CATSIPGESETQYF.

V gene TRBV2 combines with J gene TRBJ2-3, with D possibly TRBD1 on 6 matching bases. V gave up 6 bases and J gave up 4 bases, with 14 bases separating them. The germline CDR1 and CDR2 sequences are SNHLY and FYNNEI. This CDR3 region has 14 residues. The CDR3 sequence: CASRAGTHADTQYF. CDR3 bases: TGTGCCAGCAGGGCAGGGACACACGCAGATACGCAGTATTTT.

This chain links TRBV7-8 with TRBJ2-3; 8 nucleotides align to TRBD1. This CDR3 spans 13 amino acids. V dropped 4 bases and J dropped 4; count of bases not matched to a gene: 1. Germline CDR1 and CDR2: SGHVS and FQNEAQ. The CDR3 loop is CASSSDRADTQYF. The CDR3 bases are TGTGCCAGCAGCTCGGACAGGGCAGATACGCAGTATTTT.

This clone was counted between two and nine times. The rearrangement links TRBV6-5 to TRBJ2-2; 7 nucleotides agree with TRBD1. Trimming took 4 bases from V and 1 from J; bases not matched to a gene: 6. Looked up from germline, CDR1 is MNHEY and CDR2 is SVGAGI. CDR3 length: 16 residues. CDR3 sequence (DNA): TGTGCCAGCAGTTCTACAGGGGCTCGGAACACCGGGGAGCTGTTTTTT. Translation: CASSSTGARNTGELFF.

The chain has TRBV6-5 and TRBJ1-2; weak D call: TRBD1 (6 bases). This CDR3 has 13 amino acids. Germline lookup yields CDR1 MNHEY and CDR2 SVGAGI. The germline V and J ends were trimmed by 6 bases and 3 bases, with 11 bases remaining between them. The CDR3 loop is CASRTGTYYGYTF. CDR3 sequence (DNA): TGTGCCAGCAGGACAGGAACCTACTATGGCTACACCTTC.

This sequence joins TRBV10-2 and TRBJ2-7; the match to TRBD2 covers 11 bases. This CDR3 has 15 amino acids. Trimming took 6 bases from V and 3 from J; bases not matched to a gene: 7. The germline CDR1 and CDR2 sequences are WSHSY and SAAADI. CDR3 bases: TGCGCCAGCAGAACTAGCGGGGGCGAAATCTACGAGCAGTACTTC. This encodes CASRTSGGEIYEQYF.

The sample holds one count of this clone. V usage is TRBV4-2 and J usage is TRBJ1-2, with D hard to call. The V gene's germline CDR1 is LGHNA and CDR2 YNFKEQ. This CDR3 is built from 18 residues. Trimming pared 0 bases from V and 6 bases from J, leaving 23 bases between. The CDR3: CASSQEAGIYMYNHGYTF. As DNA, the CDR3 is TGTGCCAGCAGCCAAGAGGCGGGAATATACATGTACAACCATGGCTACACCTTC.

J is TRBJ2-7 and V is TRBV5-1; D not resolved. V lost 2 bases and J 0 bases, leaving 9 bases between the germline ends. Germline values: CDR1 SGHRS, CDR2 YFSETQ. This CDR3 is 14 amino acids long. The CDR3, as DNA: TGCGCCAGCAGCTTACAGTCAAGCTCCTACGAGCAGTACTTC. Encoded protein: CASSLQSSSYEQYF. Variable domain in full (rest from reference TRBV5-1 and TRBJ2-7): KAGVTQTPRYLIKTRGQQVTLSCSPISGHRSVSWYQQTPGQGLQFLFEYFSETQRNKGNFPGRFSGRQFSNSRSEMNVSTLELGDSALYLCASSLQSSSYEQYFGPGTRLTVT.

The rearrangement links TRBV7-2 to TRBJ2-1, with 8 bases identical to TRBD2. The CDR3 is made up of 16 amino acids. After removal of 6 bases from V and 8 bases from J, the junction contained 15 bases not matched to a gene. Germline CDR1 reads SGHTA; CDR2 reads FQGNSA. CDR3 DNA: TGTGCCAGCAGTCTAGTGAGTAGCGGGACTTGGCATGAGCAGTTCTTC. Its translation is CASSLVSSGTWHEQFF.

This chain connects TRBV7-2 to TRBJ2-5, with 9 bases identical to TRBD1. Gene TRBJ2-7 matches the end of the DNA better, so the J call may be wrong. CDR3 length: 15 residues. CDR1 is SGHTA, CDR2 FQGNSA, per germline. In DNA form, the CDR3 reads TGTGCCAGCAGCTTAGCGGGGACAGGGAATTACGAGCAGTACTTC. This translates into CASSLAGTGNYEQYF.

The genes are TRBV25-1 and TRBJ1-5; the D is unclear. The CDR3 has 13 amino acids. Trimming took off 3 bases at V and 7 bases at J, with 10 bases between the two ends. CDR1 is MGHDK, CDR2 SYGVNS, per germline. The CDR3 DNA sequence: TGTGCCAGCAGTGACGAGGGAGGACAGCCCCAGCATTTT. Translating gives CASSDEGGQPQHF.